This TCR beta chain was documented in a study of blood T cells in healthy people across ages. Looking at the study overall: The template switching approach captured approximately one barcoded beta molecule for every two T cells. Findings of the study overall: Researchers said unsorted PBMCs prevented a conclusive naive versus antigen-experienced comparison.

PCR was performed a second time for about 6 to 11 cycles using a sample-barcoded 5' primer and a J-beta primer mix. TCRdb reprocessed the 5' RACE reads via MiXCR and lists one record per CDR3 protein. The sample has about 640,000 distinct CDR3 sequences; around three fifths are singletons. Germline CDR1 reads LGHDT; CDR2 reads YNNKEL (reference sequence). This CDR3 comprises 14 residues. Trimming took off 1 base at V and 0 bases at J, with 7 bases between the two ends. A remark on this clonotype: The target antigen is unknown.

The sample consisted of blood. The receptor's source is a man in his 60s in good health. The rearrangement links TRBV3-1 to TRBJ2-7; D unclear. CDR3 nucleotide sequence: TGTGCCAGCAGCCAAGGTCGGAACTCCTACGAGCAGTACTTC. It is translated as CASSQGRNSYEQYF.